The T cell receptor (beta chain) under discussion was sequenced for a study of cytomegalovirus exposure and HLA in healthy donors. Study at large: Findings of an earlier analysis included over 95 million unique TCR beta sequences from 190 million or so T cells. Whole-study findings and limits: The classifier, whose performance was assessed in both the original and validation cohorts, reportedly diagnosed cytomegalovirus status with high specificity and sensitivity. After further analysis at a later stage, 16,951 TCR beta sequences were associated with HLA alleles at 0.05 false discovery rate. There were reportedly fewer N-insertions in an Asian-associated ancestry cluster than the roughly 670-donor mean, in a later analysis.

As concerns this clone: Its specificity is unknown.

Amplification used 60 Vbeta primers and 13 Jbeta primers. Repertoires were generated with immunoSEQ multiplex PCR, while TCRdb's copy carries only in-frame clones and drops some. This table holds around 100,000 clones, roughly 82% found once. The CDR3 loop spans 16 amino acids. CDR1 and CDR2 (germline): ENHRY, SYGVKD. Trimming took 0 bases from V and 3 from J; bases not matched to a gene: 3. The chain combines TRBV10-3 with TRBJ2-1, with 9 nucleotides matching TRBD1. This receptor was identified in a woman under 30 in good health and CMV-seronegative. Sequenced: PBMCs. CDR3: CAISESKTGGYNEQFF. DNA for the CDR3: TGTGCCATCAGTGAGTCGAAGACAGGGGGCTACAATGAGCAGTTCTTC.